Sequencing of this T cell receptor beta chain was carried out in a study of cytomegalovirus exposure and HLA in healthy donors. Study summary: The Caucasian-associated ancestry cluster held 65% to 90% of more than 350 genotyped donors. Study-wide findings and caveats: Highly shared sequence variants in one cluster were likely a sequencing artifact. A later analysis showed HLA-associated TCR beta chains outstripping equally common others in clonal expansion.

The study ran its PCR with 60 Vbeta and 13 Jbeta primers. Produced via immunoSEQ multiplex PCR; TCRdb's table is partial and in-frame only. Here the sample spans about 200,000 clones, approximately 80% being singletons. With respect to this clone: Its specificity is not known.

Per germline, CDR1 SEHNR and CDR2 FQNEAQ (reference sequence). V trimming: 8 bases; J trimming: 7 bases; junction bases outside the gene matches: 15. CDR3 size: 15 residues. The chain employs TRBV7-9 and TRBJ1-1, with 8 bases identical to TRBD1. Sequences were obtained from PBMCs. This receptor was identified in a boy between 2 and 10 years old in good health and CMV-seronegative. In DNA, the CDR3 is TGTGCCAGCCGACCCCCTAACCAGGGGGCGGGTGAAGCTTTCTTT. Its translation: CASRPPNQGAGEAFF.